Listed below are T cell receptor beta chains from one sample, sequenced in a study of control samples from healthy donors and cancer patients. The table came from immunoSEQ multiplex PCR; TCRdb's copy has only in-frame clones and leaves some out. The table lists roughly 90,000 clones, roughly 93% of them singletons. Sequenced sample: blood. The origin of the receptors is a woman in her 30s in good health. Both conserved end residues are part of each CDR3. A D gene is named only where the DNA matches it firmly. A row's size may be missing; if present it is once, few, many or a size class.

abundance	v_gene	d_gene	j_gene	len	CDR3aa	CDR3nt
NA	TRBV12-3/TRBV12-4	NA	TRBJ2-5	11	CASSFFGTQYF	TGTGCCAGCAGTTTTTTTGGGACCCAGTACTTC
NA	TRBV28	NA	TRBJ1-5	12	CASSWGDQPQHF	TGTGCCAGCAGTTGGGGAGATCAGCCCCAGCATTTT
few	TRBV2	TRBD1	TRBJ1-2	15	CASSPQGQGWGGYTF	TGTGCCAGCAGTCCACAGGGGCAGGGATGGGGTGGCTACACCTTC
once	TRBV5-1	NA	TRBJ2-7	16	CASSLDGYSRGGEQYF	TGCGCCAGCAGCTTGGACGGTTATAGCAGGGGTGGGGAGCAGTACTTC
NA	TRBV28	TRBD2	TRBJ2-7	16	CASSLIEWEGSYEQYF	TGTGCCAGCAGTTTAATAGAGTGGGAGGGATCCTACGAGCAGTACTTC
NA	TRBV3-1/TRBV3-2	TRBD2	TRBJ2-5	17	CASSQGRLAGGQETQYF	TGTGCCAGCAGCCAAGGCCGACTAGCGGGGGGACAAGAGACCCAGTACTTC
NA	TRBV9	TRBD2	TRBJ2-2	17	CASSLPLAGGNTGELFF	TGTGCCAGCAGCTTACCCTTAGCGGGGGGAAACACCGGGGAGCTGTTTTTT
NA	TRBV11-3	TRBD1	TRBJ1-5	17	CASSGDRGYRSNQPQHF	TGTGCCAGCAGCGGCGACAGGGGATACCGTAGCAATCAGCCCCAGCATTTT
few	TRBV12-3/TRBV12-4	NA	TRBJ1-4	12	CASSPLGEKLFF	TGTGCCAGCAGTCCCTTGGGTGAAAAACTGTTTTTT
NA	TRBV6-6	NA	TRBJ1-2	13	CASSYEGNYGYTF	TGTGCCAGCAGTTACGAGGGAAACTATGGCTACACCTTC
NA	TRBV30	TRBD1	TRBJ2-1	12	CAMDRKVNEQFF	TGTGCCATGGACAGGAAAGTCAATGAGCAGTTCTTC